Here is one TCR beta chain with its context. Its antigen specificity is not known. No much larger clone is present one base from it, and per-base qualities are unavailable. This specimen comes from a study of blood T cells in healthy people across ages (dated by TCRdb to 2015 to 2017). About the investigation overall: In model experiments, template switching captured roughly one uniquely barcoded TCR beta cDNA molecule for every two T cells. The study measured age-related changes in TCR beta repertoire diversity using deep sequencing normalized with unique cDNA molecular identifiers. Donors were grouped into four age groups: young (average roughly 15 years), middle-aged (less than 40), aged (around 60) and long-lived (over 80). To avoid experimental bias, donors of different ages were spread randomly across the sequencing lanes. Two additional independent replicas of 1 million unique cDNA reads from the same blood draw were analyzed for two donors (one aged 18 to 29 and one aged 80 or older). The paper as a whole reports these results and caveats: Since profiling was done on bulk unsorted PBMCs, naive and antigen-experienced compartments could not be conclusively compared. Compared with the aged group, the long-lived group had more naive CD4+ T cells, fewer expanded clones and increased TCR diversity, suggesting age selection. Because the CMV infection status of the donors was unknown, age-related changes in expanded clonotypes may potentially have been confounded. Observed TCR beta diversity correlated strongly with the percentage of naive T cells measured by flow cytometry. Estimates of total diversity based on one million sequenced T cells were regarded as lower bounds and as underestimates. Observed TCR beta diversity per million T cells fell roughly linearly with age, and a significant reduction was already apparent by age roughly 41.

The donors were roughly 40 Caucasian individuals from Russia, aged roughly 6 to 100 years, who were systemically healthy. Ten milliliters of peripheral blood were drawn from each donor into EDTA-treated Vacutainer tubes. Ficoll-Paque density-gradient centrifugation was used to isolate PBMCs, with at least 6 million obtained per sample. Total RNA, at least 5 micrograms per sample, was extracted from PBMCs with Trizol reagent. The percentages of naive CD45RAhigh/CD27high T cells were determined by flow cytometry on a PBMC aliquot from every donor. Including the terminal cysteine and phenylalanine, the CDR3 comprises 13 residues. Only CDR3 DNA is held: 39 bases, read in frame from base 1. The germline V gene sets CDR1 to MNHNS and CDR2 to SASEGT. The V and J ends are trimmed by 6 bases and 8 bases, leaving 16 bases between them. The library came from 5' RACE. The sequencing machine was an Illumina HiSeq 2500. A second roughly 6 to 11 cycle PCR used a sample-barcoded 5' primer and a J-beta primer mix. Each TCR beta cDNA molecule received a unique molecular identifier from a template-switch 5' adaptor carrying 12 random nucleotides. Each sample yielded at least 2.5 million CDR3-containing paired-end reads. First-strand cDNA was synthesized from all RNA with the Mint cDNA synthesis kit, primed by a TRBC-specific oligonucleotide. Following uracil-DNA glycosylase treatment, a first 18-cycle PCR with universal primers M1SS and BC2_uni_R was performed on all cDNA. The original pipeline was this. Normalization of each sample was performed by random selection of 1 million high-quality reads, each carrying a distinct molecular identifier. Instead of being binned into consensus sequences, reads that shared molecular identifiers were thrown out. CDR3 identification, clonotype clustering and error correction used MiTCR with a Q25 quality threshold and the strictest error-elimination algorithm. A nonparametric unseen species model with Euler transformation was used to estimate lower-bound total TCR beta diversity. TCRdb trimmed the raw reads at Q25, called clones with MiXCR and kept productive beta chains. Rows merge per CDR3 protein into single entries with the most common DNA and genes. The V and J calls here are based on TCRdb, not the publication. For this sample the table gives hundreds of thousands of distinct CDR3 sequences, of which 29% were detected only once. The top ten constitute 17% of the sample.

The chain couples TRBV6-1 to TRBJ1-1; no D gene is confidently identified. The sequenced sample consisted of blood. This TCR came from a woman older than 75 in good health. The DNA sequence reads TGTGCCAGCAGGAATGTTGGTCGCATAGAAGCTTTCTTT. Translated, it reads CASRNVGRIEAFF.